The 15 T cell receptor beta chains in this list originate from one sample, sequenced in a study of cytomegalovirus exposure and HLA in healthy donors. Primers for the PCR totalled 60 Vbeta and 13 Jbeta. TCRdb's copy holds only in-frame clones and misses some; the assay was immunoSEQ multiplex PCR. This sample has 200,000 to 250,000 clones, with about four fifths found just once. The specimen was PBMCs. These receptors were collected from a woman aged 40 to 55 in good health and CMV-seropositive.

This clone was observed a single time. This chain joins TRBV21-1 and TRBJ2-7; the table's D call of TRBD2 was not tested on the DNA. TRBV21-1 is shown as a pseudogene. The CDR3 contains 19 residues. The DNA of the CDR3 is TGTGCCAGCAGCGAACGGACTAGCGGGGGGGCAATTAGCTCCTACGAGCAGTACTTC. This sequence encodes CASSERTSGGAISSYEQYF.

V and J are TRBV6-5 and TRBJ2-5; 8 bases are a match to TRBD2. Germline values: CDR1 MNHEY, CDR2 SVGAGI. CDR3 length: 13 amino acids. J gave up 5 bases and V 6 bases, and 5 bases lay outside the gene matches. This CDR3 is CASSNGRGETQYF. In DNA form, the CDR3 reads TGTGCCAGCAGCAACGGGAGGGGGGAGACCCAGTACTTC.

J is TRBJ2-7 and V is TRBV7-9; 10 nucleotides line up with TRBD2. CDR3 length: 15 amino acids. Germline CDR1 is SEHNR and CDR2 is FQNEAQ (reference sequence). Germline trimming cut 1 base from V and 5 bases from J; bases unmatched to any gene: 5. This chain's CDR3 is CASSLVISGRNEQYF. The DNA for the CDR3 is TGTGCCAGCAGCTTAGTAATTAGCGGGAGGAACGAGCAGTACTTC. The variable domain in full, completed from reference TRBV7-9 and TRBJ2-7, reads DTGVSQNPRHKITKRGQNVTFRCDPISEHNRLYWYRQTLGQGPEFLTYFQNEAQLEKSRLLSDRFSAERPKGSFSTLEIQRTEQGDSAMYLCASSLVISGRNEQYFGPGTRLTVT.

This chain uses TRBV19 with TRBJ1-2, with TRBD1 identical over 9 bases. The V segment lost 4 bases and the J segment 8 bases; nucleotides outside the gene matches: 8. From germline, CDR1 is LNHDA and CDR2 SQIVND (reference sequence). CDR3 length: 14 residues. The CDR3 bases are TGTGCCAGTAGTAGCTTAACAGGGGGCGCGGGCTACACCTTC. This gives the protein CASSSLTGGAGYTF.

This rearrangement joins TRBV5-1 to TRBJ2-5, with TRBD2 as a possible D gene (5 bases). The CDR3 has 13 residues. Per the germline V gene, CDR1 is SGHRS and CDR2 is YFSETQ. V was trimmed by 5 bases and J by 5 bases, leaving 13 bases between them. The CDR3: CASRGSVRETQYF. The CDR3 nucleotides read TGCGCCAGCAGGGGGAGTGTCCGGGAGACCCAGTACTTC.

V gene TRBV19 combines with J gene TRBJ2-3, with D maybe TRBD2 (6 bases). Trimming left V 4 bases short and J 2 bases short, with 10 bases between. The CDR3 sequence is 14 residues long. CDR1 LNHDA and CDR2 SQIVND come from the germline V gene (reference sequence). CDR3: CASSTPGVTDTQYF. The CDR3 DNA follows: TGTGCCAGTAGTACTCCGGGGGTCACAGATACGCAGTATTTT.

The chain has TRBV23-1 and TRBJ1-2; TRBD1 might be the D (5 bases). TRBV23-1 is identified as an open reading frame with a role that is uncertain. The CDR3 runs 16 residues. The ends were cut back, 0 bases at V and 2 bases at J, with 13 bases in the middle. In nucleotides, the CDR3 is TGCGCCAGCAGTCAATCGACCAACCAGGGCAACTATGGCTACACCTTC. This codes for CASSQSTNQGNYGYTF.

This chain links TRBV20-1 with TRBJ2-5; D unresolved. Germline lookup yields CDR1 DFQATT and CDR2 SNEGSKA (reference sequence). V was pared by 2 bases and J by 5 bases, with 6 bases between. The CDR3 totals 11 residues. CDR3 DNA sequence: TGCAGTGCTAGATCCCTGGAGACCCAGTACTTC. Translation: CSARSLETQYF.

The chain links TRBV11-1 to TRBJ2-1; 7 nucleotides line up with TRBD2. The CDR3 extends over 15 amino acids. After removal of 4 bases from V and 3 bases from J, the junction contained 6 bases not matched to a gene. Germline CDR1 SGHAT, CDR2 FQDESV (reference sequence). CDR3 bases: TGTGCCAGCAGCTCCCCAAGCGGGGTCTACAATGAGCAGTTCTTC. Its translation: CASSSPSGVYNEQFF. Using reference TRBV11-1 and TRBJ2-1 for the parts outside the CDR3, the full variable domain is EAEVAQSPRYKITEKSQAVAFWCDPISGHATLYWYRQILGQGPELLVQFQDESVVDDSQLPKDRFSAERLKGVDSTLKIQPAELGDSAMYLCASSSPSGVYNEQFFGPGTRLTVL.

This rearrangement joins TRBV9 to TRBJ2-1, with D possibly matching TRBD1 (6 bases). The germline gives CDR1 SGDLS, CDR2 YYNGEE. Trimming cost V 3 bases and J 6 bases, with 13 bases left between them. CDR3 length: 14 residues. CDR3 sequence (DNA): TGTGCCAGCAGCGGGGGGCAGGGAAGCAATGAGCAGTTCTTC. Translating gives CASSGGQGSNEQFF.

This chain connects TRBV7-2 to TRBJ1-4; the D gene is possibly TRBD1 (5 bases). Per germline, CDR1 SGHTA and CDR2 FQGNSA. V lost 5 bases to trimming and J lost 10 bases, with 14 bases between them. The CDR3 contains 13 residues. The CDR3 DNA sequence: TGTGCCAGCAGCACAAACGGAAGGGGAAAACTGTTTTTT. Its protein is CASSTNGRGKLFF.

The V gene is TRBV19, the J gene TRBJ2-3, with TRBD2 as a possible D gene (7 bases). Per the germline V gene, CDR1 is LNHDA and CDR2 is SQIVND (reference sequence). V was shortened by 4 bases and J by 4 bases, with 18 bases between the two germline ends. CDR3 length: 16 residues. The CDR3 is CASSRIGGQISDTQYF. The CDR3 coding sequence is TGTGCCAGTAGTAGAATCGGGGGGCAAATATCAGATACGCAGTATTTT. Using reference TRBV19 and TRBJ2-3 for the parts outside the CDR3, the full variable domain is DGGITQSPKYLFRKEGQNVTLSCEQNLNHDAMYWYRQDPGQGLRLIYYSQIVNDFQKGDIAEGYSVSREKKESFPLTVTSAQKNPTAFYLCASSRIGGQISDTQYFGPGTRLTVL.

Only a few counts were recorded for this clone. The chain joins TRBV28 to TRBJ2-5, with 11 bases matching TRBD2. The CDR3 contains 14 residues. V lost 6 bases and J lost 2; bases outside the gene matches: 2. Germline V gene sequence: CDR1 MDHEN, CDR2 SYDVKM. In nucleotides, the CDR3 is TGTGCCAGCAGCCCTAGCGGGGGGCAAGAGACCCAGTACTTC. Its translation: CASSPSGGQETQYF.

The V gene is TRBV27, the J gene TRBJ2-7; the D gene is possibly TRBD1 (5 bases). The CDR3 totals 12 residues. V was trimmed by 6 bases and J by 6 bases, leaving 12 bases between them. Germline-derived CDR1 and CDR2 are MNHEY and SMNVEV (reference sequence). In DNA form, the CDR3 reads TGTGCCAGCAGAGGGGCGGTCGGCGAGCAGTACTTC. Its protein product is CASRGAVGEQYF.

The chain couples TRBV27 to TRBJ2-1; TRBD1 matches 7 bases. Germline CDR1 reads MNHEY; CDR2 reads SMNVEV (reference sequence). The junction had 21 bases not matched to a gene; V was cut back by 3 bases and J by 7 bases. The CDR3 spans 19 residues. The CDR3 here is CASSFRVVQGVTSGNEQFF. The CDR3 DNA is TGTGCCAGCAGTTTTAGGGTCGTGCAGGGGGTGACTTCAGGGAATGAGCAGTTCTTC.